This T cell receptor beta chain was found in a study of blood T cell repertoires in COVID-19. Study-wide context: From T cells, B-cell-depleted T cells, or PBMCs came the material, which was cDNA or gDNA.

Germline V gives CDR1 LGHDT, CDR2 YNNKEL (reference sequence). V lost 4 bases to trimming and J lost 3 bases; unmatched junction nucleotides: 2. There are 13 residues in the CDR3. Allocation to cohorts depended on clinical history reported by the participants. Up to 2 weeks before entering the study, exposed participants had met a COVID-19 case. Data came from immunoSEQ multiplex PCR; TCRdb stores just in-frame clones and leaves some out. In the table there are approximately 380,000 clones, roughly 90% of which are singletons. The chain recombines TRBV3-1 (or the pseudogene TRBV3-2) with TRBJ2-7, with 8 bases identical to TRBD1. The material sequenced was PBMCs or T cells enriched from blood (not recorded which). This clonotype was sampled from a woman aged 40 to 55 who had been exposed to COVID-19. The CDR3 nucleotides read TGTGCCAGCAGCCGACAGGGGATCTACGAGCAGTACTTC. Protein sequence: CASSRQGIYEQYF.